Shown below are 3 T cell receptor beta chains from a single sample sequenced in a study of shared clonotypes between healthy human individuals. This table comes from immunoSEQ multiplex PCR, and its TCRdb copy is limited to in-frame clones, with some not included. Of under 1,100,000 clones listed, around 76% were seen once; the top ten hold 1.4%. Sequenced material: memory CD4+ T cells sorted from blood. Subset meaning: CD45RA-negative fraction. These receptor sequences come from a man between 18 and 35 years old in good health.

V usage is TRBV21-1 and J usage is TRBJ2-7; no check of the table's D call, TRBD2, against the DNA was made. TRBV21-1 is a recognized pseudogene. The CDR3 runs 17 residues. This CDR3 is CASSKVKRLAELHEQYF. In DNA, the CDR3 is TGTGCCAGCAGCAAAGTCAAGCGACTAGCGGAACTCCACGAGCAGTACTTC.

This clone was seen only a few times. CDR3 amino acids: CASSTRGEQYF. DNA for the CDR3: TGTGCCAGCAGTACGAGAGGCGAGCAGTACTTC. The chain is built from TRBV28 and TRBJ2-7, with unresolved D. The V end was cut by 5 bases, the J end by 6 bases, with 8 bases between. The CDR3 extends over 11 amino acids. Germline CDR1 MDHEN, CDR2 SYDVKM.

This clone has more than one count but fewer than ten. CDR3 nucleotide sequence: TGTGCCAGCAGCTTAGCGGCTGGGGCCATTTGGAATGAGCAGTTCTTC. Translating gives CASSLAAGAIWNEQFF. The chain links TRBV7-6 to TRBJ2-1, with D maybe TRBD1 (5 bases). Trimming pared 0 bases from V and 7 bases from J, leaving 16 bases between. Germline CDR1 and CDR2: SGHVS and FNYEAQ. This CDR3 comprises 16 residues.